Listed here are 5 T cell receptor beta chains from one sample, sequenced in a study of T-cell reconstitution after alpha-beta-depleted transplantation in children. TCRbeta library construction was performed incorporating unique molecular identifiers. TCRdb analysed the PCR reads with MiXCR anew, one entry per CDR3 protein. This sample has about half a million distinct CDR3 sequences; under 15% occur once, and the top ten carry over 5.5%. The material sequenced was PBMCs from the stem cell graft donor, taken from the stem cell graft. Every receptor here comes from a human donor who donated a stem cell graft to a child with combined immunodeficiency.

This clonotype was picked up many times. The gene calls are TRBV5-1 and TRBJ2-1; 11 bases line up with TRBD2. V lost 0 bases to trimming and J lost 8 bases; unmatched junction nucleotides: 7. The length of the CDR3 is 16 residues. The germline V gene has CDR1 SGHRS and CDR2 YFSETQ. CDR3 in DNA: TGCGCCAGCAGCTTGGGTATAGCGGGGGGGCCATATGAGCAGTTCTTC. As protein: CASSLGIAGGPYEQFF.

In regard to this clonotype: This sequence may be a read error, since a much larger clone differs from it by one base. This chain uses TRBV10-3 with TRBJ2-2; 10 nucleotides match TRBD2. Germline-derived CDR1 and CDR2 are ENHRY and SYGVKD. This CDR3 contains 14 residues. CDR3 residues: CAIGTSENTRELFF. DNA of the CDR3: TGTGCCATTGGGACTAGCGAGAACACCAGGGAGCTGTTTTTT.

This clonotype was detected ten times or more. The chain is built from TRBV7-2 and TRBJ2-2; 9 bases line up with TRBD1. There are 16 residues in the CDR3. Germline-derived CDR1 and CDR2 are SGHTA and FQGNSA. V lost 5 bases, J lost 5 bases, and 9 bases stayed unmatched. CDR3 amino acids: CASSLPGQGMTGELFF. The CDR3 nucleotides read TGTGCCAGCAGCCTACCGGGACAGGGTATGACCGGGGAGCTGTTTTTT.

This clonotype was seen repeatedly, ten times or more. In DNA, the CDR3 is TGCGCCAGCAGCCCCGGGACAGGGGATGAAAAACTGTTTTTT. It codes for CASSPGTGDEKLFF. The chain has TRBV5-1 and TRBJ1-4, with TRBD1 matching over 10 bases. Unmatched junction bases numbered 3, after V lost 4 bases and J lost 6 bases. Germline V gives CDR1 SGHRS, CDR2 YFSETQ. This CDR3 region has 14 residues.

This clonotype was seen many times. The gene calls are TRBV7-9 and TRBJ2-7; tentative D call: TRBD2 (6 bases). CDR3 size: 13 residues. V lost 5 bases and J 7 bases, leaving 15 bases between the germline ends. Germline values: CDR1 SEHNR, CDR2 FQNEAQ (reference sequence). CDR3 protein: CASSIGPAGEQYF. The CDR3 DNA sequence: TGTGCCAGCAGCATCGGGCCTGCGGGGGAGCAGTACTTC.